This T cell receptor (beta chain) was recovered during a study of T cell responses to AZD1222 COVID-19 vaccine. The method was immunoSEQ multiplex PCR; TCRdb's version includes in-frame clones alone and lacks a portion of them. The sample has approximately 120,000 clones, over 90% seen once. With respect to this clone: What it binds is not known.

Study conclusions and caveats: Two AZD1222 administrations were followed by greater Spike-specific TCR breadth and depth.

CDR1 is SGDLS and CDR2 is YYNGEE in the germline V gene. This CDR3 contains 16 residues. V was cut by 1 base and J by 4 bases, with 17 bases left in between. The sequencing used peripheral blood, collected on day 0 of AZD1222 vaccination. The receptor's source is an adult in good health. The J gene is TRBJ1-1, the V gene TRBV9; D is ambiguous. CDR3 in amino acids: CASSVSAETRSTEAFF. Here the CDR3 DNA reads TGTGCCAGCAGCGTATCGGCCGAAACTAGGAGCACTGAAGCTTTCTTT.